The sequence of this TCR beta chain was determined in a study of shared clonotypes between healthy human individuals. Findings of the study overall: Few donors restricted represented genetic and exposure-history diversity.

Profiling relied on immunoSEQ multiplex PCR, and the TCRdb table lists in-frame clones only, not all of them. This sample has about 2.1 million clones; 85% to 95% occur once, and the top ten carry under 2%. Worth noting for this clone: As yet, its antigen is unknown.

Naive CD8 populations comprised CD45RO-negative cells positively selected for CCR7, excluding terminally differentiated effector memory CD45RA+ cells. V lost 6 bases, J lost 4 bases, and 18 bases lay in between. The CDR3 has 15 amino acids. Germline loops: CDR1 MNHEY, CDR2 SMNVEV (reference sequence). Sequencing input: naive CD8+ T cells from PBMCs. The rearrangement joins TRBV27 to TRBJ1-2, with D perhaps matching TRBD1 (6 bases). The clonotype originates from a man in his late teens or twenties in good health. Some clones in this sample may be carry-over from other donors' samples. CDR3 amino acids: CASSSTTGTAYGYTF. In nucleotides, the CDR3 is TGTGCCAGCAGCTCAACAACAGGGACCGCCTATGGCTACACCTTC.